Sequencing of this T cell receptor beta chain was carried out in a study of patients and donors after allogeneic stem cell transplantation. TCRdb redid the calling of the RT-PCR reads with MiXCR, one entry per CDR3 protein. The repertoire consists of approximately 170,000 distinct CDR3 sequences, with 24% occurring once and the leading ten covering 20% to 30%. The V segment lost 0 bases and the J segment 8 bases; nucleotides outside the gene matches: 9. This CDR3 has 17 residues. CDR1 LGHNA and CDR2 YNFKEQ come from the germline V gene. This TCR was recovered from a human donor who was either an allogeneic HSCT recipient or a stem cell or donor lymphocyte infusion donor (not recorded which). It is not recorded whose cells these are; they may come from a transplant donor. Specimen: blood, either unsorted or a sorted T cell fraction (not recorded which). The V gene is TRBV4-2, the J gene TRBJ2-1; the match to TRBD2 covers 11 bases. The CDR3 nucleotides read TGTGCCAGCAGCCAAGATCGAGGGCTAGCGGGAGGCCATGAGCAGTTCTTC. Translating gives CASSQDRGLAGGHEQFF.